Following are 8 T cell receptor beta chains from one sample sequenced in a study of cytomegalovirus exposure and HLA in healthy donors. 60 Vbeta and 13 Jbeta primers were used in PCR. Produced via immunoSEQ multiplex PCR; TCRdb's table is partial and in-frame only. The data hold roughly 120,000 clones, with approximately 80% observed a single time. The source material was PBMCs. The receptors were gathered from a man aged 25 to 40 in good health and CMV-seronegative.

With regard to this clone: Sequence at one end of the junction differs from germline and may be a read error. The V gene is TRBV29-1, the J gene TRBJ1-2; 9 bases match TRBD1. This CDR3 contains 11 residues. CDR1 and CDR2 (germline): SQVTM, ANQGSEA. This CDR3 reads CSLGDRDGYPF. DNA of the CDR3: TGCAGCTTAGGGGACAGGGATGGCTACCCCTTC. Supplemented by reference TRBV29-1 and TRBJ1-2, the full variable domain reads SAVISQKPSRDICQRGTSLTIQCQVDSQVTMMFWYRQQPGQSLTLIATANQGSEATYESGFVIDKFPISRPNLTFSTLTVSNMSPEDSSIYLCSLGDRDGYPFGSGTRLTVV.

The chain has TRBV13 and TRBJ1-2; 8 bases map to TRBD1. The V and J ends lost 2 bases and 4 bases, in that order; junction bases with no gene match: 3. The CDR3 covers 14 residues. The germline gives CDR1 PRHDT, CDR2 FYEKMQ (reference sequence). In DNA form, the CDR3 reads TGTGCCAGCAGCTTATATCAGGGGGCCTATGGCTACACCTTC. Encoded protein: CASSLYQGAYGYTF.

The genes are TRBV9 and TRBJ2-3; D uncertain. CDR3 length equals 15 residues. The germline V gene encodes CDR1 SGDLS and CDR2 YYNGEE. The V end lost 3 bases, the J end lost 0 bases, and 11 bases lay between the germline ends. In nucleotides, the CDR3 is TGTGCCAGCAGCGGCTACTTGGGCAGCACAGATACGCAGTATTTT. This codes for CASSGYLGSTDTQYF. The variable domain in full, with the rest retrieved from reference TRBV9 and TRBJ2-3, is DSGVTQTPKHLITATGQRVTLRCSPRSGDLSVYWYQQSLDQGLQFLIQYYNGEERAKGNILERFSAQQFPDLHSELNLSSLELGDSALYFCASSGYLGSTDTQYFGPGTRLTVL.

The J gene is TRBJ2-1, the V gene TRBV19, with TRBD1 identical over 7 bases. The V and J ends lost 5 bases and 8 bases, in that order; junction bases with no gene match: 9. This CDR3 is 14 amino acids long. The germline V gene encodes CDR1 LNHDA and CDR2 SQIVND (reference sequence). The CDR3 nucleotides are TGTGCCAGTAGTGGCCGGGACAGACACGATGAGCAGTTCTTC. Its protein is CASSGRDRHDEQFF.

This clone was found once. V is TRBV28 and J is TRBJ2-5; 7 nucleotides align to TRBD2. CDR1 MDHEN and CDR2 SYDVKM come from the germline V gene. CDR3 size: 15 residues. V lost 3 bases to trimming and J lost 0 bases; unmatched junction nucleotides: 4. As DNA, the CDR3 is TGTGCCAGCAGTTTGGGGGGGAGGTACCAAGAGACCCAGTACTTC. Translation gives CASSLGGRYQETQYF.

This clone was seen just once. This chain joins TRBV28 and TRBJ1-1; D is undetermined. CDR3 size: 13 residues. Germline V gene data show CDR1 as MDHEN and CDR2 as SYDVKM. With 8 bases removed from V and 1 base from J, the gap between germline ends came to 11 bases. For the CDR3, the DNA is TGTGCCAGCGGGGAGAGTGGGAACACTGAAGCTTTCTTT. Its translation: CASGESGNTEAFF.

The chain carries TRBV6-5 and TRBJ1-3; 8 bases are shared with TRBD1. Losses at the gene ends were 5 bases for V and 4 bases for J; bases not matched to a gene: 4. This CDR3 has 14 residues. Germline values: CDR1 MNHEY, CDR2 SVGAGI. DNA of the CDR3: TGTGCCAGCAGTGAGACAGGGGTCGGAAACACCATATATTTT. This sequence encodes CASSETGVGNTIYF.

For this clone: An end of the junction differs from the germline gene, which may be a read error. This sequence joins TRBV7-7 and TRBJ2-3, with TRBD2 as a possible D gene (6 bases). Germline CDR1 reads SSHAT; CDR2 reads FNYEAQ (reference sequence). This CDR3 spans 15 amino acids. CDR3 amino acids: CASSLGRGNTDTQYF. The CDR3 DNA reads TGTGCTAGCAGCTTAGGTCGGGGGAACACAGATACGCAGTATTTT. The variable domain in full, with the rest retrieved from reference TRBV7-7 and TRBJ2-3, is GAGVSQSPRYKVTKRGQDVTLRCDPISSHATLYWYQQALGQGPEFLTYFNYEAQPDKSGLPSDRFSAERPEGSISTLTIQRTEQRDSAMYRCASSLGRGNTDTQYFGPGTRLTVL.